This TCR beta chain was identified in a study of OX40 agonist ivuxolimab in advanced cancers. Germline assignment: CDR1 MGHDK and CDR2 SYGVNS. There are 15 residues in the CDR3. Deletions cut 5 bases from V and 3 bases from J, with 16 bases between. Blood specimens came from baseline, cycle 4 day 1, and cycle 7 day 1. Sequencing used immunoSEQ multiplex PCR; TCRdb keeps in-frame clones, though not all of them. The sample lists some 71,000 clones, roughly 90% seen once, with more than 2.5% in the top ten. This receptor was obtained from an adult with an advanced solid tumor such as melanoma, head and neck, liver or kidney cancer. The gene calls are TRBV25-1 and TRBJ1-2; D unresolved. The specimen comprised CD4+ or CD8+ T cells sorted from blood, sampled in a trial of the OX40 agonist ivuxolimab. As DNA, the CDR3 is TGTGCCAGCAGTAGTGTTCGGGGTAAGGACTATGGCTACACCTTC. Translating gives CASSSVRGKDYGYTF.